This entry concerns a single T cell receptor (beta chain). Its antigen remains unknown. These data belong to a study of beta chain features in type 1 diabetes. General study results and limits: The naive, central memory and Treg TCRB repertoires of patients appeared to be more similar to one another than those of healthy donors. Patients and controls would be equally affected if PCR favored shorter templates.

Of the isolated RNA, all was reverse transcribed, and so the sequenced material was expressed TCRB transcripts. The data were produced by immunoSEQ multiplex PCR, yet TCRdb's version contains in-frame clones alone and is incomplete. The sample lists 200,000 to 250,000 clones, 27% occurring once. J lost 3 bases, V lost 3 bases, and 3 bases had no gene match. The CDR3 totals 14 residues. Germline CDR1 and CDR2: GTSNPN and SVGIG (reference sequence). It was one heparinised blood draw, averaging about 0.12 L, that each donor gave. This clonotype originated in a man between 25 and 39 years old in good health. Source material: central memory CD4+ T cells from blood. The chain couples TRBV30 to TRBJ2-1; 9 nucleotides match TRBD2. In DNA form, the CDR3 reads TGTGCCTGGAGGACTAGCGGAAACTACAATGAGCAGTTCTTC. Amino acid sequence: CAWRTSGNYNEQFF.